These 17 T cell receptor beta chains were sequenced from one sample in a study of shared clonotypes between healthy human individuals. Naive CD8 isolation took CD45RO-negative cells positively selected for CCR7 and excluded terminally differentiated effector memory CD45RA+ cells. Method: immunoSEQ multiplex PCR; TCRdb's copy keeps in-frame clones and lacks some. The data show about 1,900,000 clones, with approximately 95% seen just once and 1% to 1.5% held by the top ten. The source material was naive CD8+ T cells sorted from blood. Every receptor here comes from a man in his late teens or twenties in good health.

The chain combines TRBV6-5 with TRBJ1-4; D not certain. Germline loops: CDR1 MNHEY, CDR2 SVGAGI. Trimming took 6 bases from V and 8 from J, leaving 16 bases between them. The CDR3 consists of 14 residues. The DNA for the CDR3 is TGTGCCAGCAGCGCTCGGGGAAGCGAGGAAAAACTGTTTTTT. It translates to CASSARGSEEKLFF.

The gene calls are TRBV6-5 and TRBJ1-1, with D tentatively TRBD1 (5 bases). Trimming took 3 bases from V and 0 from J, leaving 11 bases between them. This CDR3 has 15 amino acids. CDR1 and CDR2 (germline): MNHEY, SVGAGI. The CDR3 region is CASSYSLGVNTEAFF. In DNA, the CDR3 is TGTGCCAGCAGTTATTCTCTGGGGGTGAACACTGAAGCTTTCTTT.

The chain is built from TRBV7-3 and TRBJ2-2; the D gene is possibly TRBD2 (5 bases). The germline V gene has CDR1 SGHTA and CDR2 FQGTGA. V was trimmed by 4 bases and J by 0 bases, leaving 21 bases between them. This CDR3 is 19 amino acids long. Written as DNA, the CDR3 is TGTGCCAGCAGCTCACTGGTGCTGGGAGACAATACGAACACCGGGGAGCTGTTTTTT. Translating gives CASSSLVLGDNTNTGELFF.

The V gene is TRBV7-2, the J gene TRBJ1-1; TRBD1 is a possible D gene (5 bases). The CDR3 loop spans 14 amino acids. Trimming pared 3 bases from V and 0 bases from J, leaving 8 bases between. Looked up from germline, CDR1 is SGHTA and CDR2 is FQGNSA. CDR3 nucleotide sequence: TGTGCCAGCAGCTTTATAGGGGTGAACACTGAAGCTTTCTTT. Translating gives CASSFIGVNTEAFF.

The rearrangement joins TRBV2 to TRBJ2-6; D remains unclear. V was trimmed by 7 bases and J by 0 bases, leaving 13 bases between them. This CDR3 has 16 amino acids. The germline gives CDR1 SNHLY, CDR2 FYNNEI. CDR3 in DNA: TGTGCCAGCACCCTATCCCTGTTCTCTGGGGCCAACGTCCTGACTTTC. Translation: CASTLSLFSGANVLTF.

Written as DNA, the CDR3 is TGCGCCAGCAGCCGGACTAGCGGGAGAGGCGAGACCCAGTACTTC. Translation gives CASSRTSGRGETQYF. This chain uses TRBV5-1 with TRBJ2-5; TRBD2 matches at 13 bases. The CDR3 length is 15 residues. V shed 4 bases and J 5 bases; nucleotides not matched to a gene: 5. Germline V CDR1 and CDR2: SGHRS, YFSETQ.

The DNA of the CDR3 is TGTGCCAGCAGCCAAGGACAGATTAACTATGGCTACACCTTC. Translated: CASSQGQINYGYTF. The V gene is TRBV14, the J gene TRBJ1-2; D possibly corresponds to TRBD1 (5 bases). The CDR3 spans 14 residues. Trimming cost V 1 base and J 1 base, with 7 bases left between them. Per the germline V gene, CDR1 is SGHDN and CDR2 is FVKESK.

V is TRBV5-6 and J is TRBJ2-7, with D unclear. Germline V gene lookup returns CDR1 SGHDT and CDR2 YYEEEE. V lost 2 bases, J lost 6 bases, and 9 bases lay in between. This CDR3 has 12 residues. DNA for the CDR3: TGTGCCAGCAGCTTTCAAGAATCCGAGCAGTACTTC. This encodes CASSFQESEQYF.

The rearrangement joins TRBV5-1 to TRBJ2-7; TRBD2 might be the D (5 bases). V was cut by 4 bases and J by 1 base, with 12 bases left in between. Germline V lookup: CDR1 SGHRS, CDR2 YFSETQ. The CDR3 has 14 amino acids. This CDR3 reads CASSPDAGSYEQYF. As DNA, the CDR3 is TGCGCCAGCAGCCCGGATGCGGGTTCCTACGAGCAGTACTTC.

The chain combines TRBV4-3 with TRBJ2-7, with D perhaps TRBD1 (5 bases). The germline gives CDR1 LGHNA, CDR2 YSLEER. This CDR3 contains 16 residues. V lost 0 bases to trimming and J lost 3 bases, with 15 bases between them. This CDR3 reads CASSQERTIIDYEQYF. CDR3 DNA: TGCGCCAGCAGCCAAGAGAGGACAATAATAGACTACGAGCAGTACTTC.

The chain links TRBV27 to TRBJ2-2; the match to TRBD2 covers 9 bases. With V trimmed by 5 bases and J by 2 bases, 9 bases remained unmatched. Germline V lookup: CDR1 MNHEY, CDR2 SMNVEV (reference sequence). The CDR3 contains 17 residues. This CDR3 reads CASSPITSGLNTGELFF. Here the CDR3 DNA reads TGTGCCAGCAGTCCCATCACTAGCGGGCTAAACACCGGGGAGCTGTTTTTT.

The V gene is TRBV7-8, the J gene TRBJ1-6; 8 nucleotides line up with TRBD1. From germline, CDR1 is SGHVS and CDR2 FQNEAQ. The CDR3 covers 15 residues. The ends lost 5 bases at V and 8 bases at J; junction bases unmatched: 8. CDR3 protein: CASSALDRVDSPLHF. The DNA for the CDR3 is TGTGCCAGCAGCGCGTTGGACAGGGTGGATTCACCCCTCCACTTT. Full variable domain (remainder filled in from reference TRBV7-8 and TRBJ1-6): GAGVSQSPRYKVAKRGQDVALRCDPISGHVSLFWYQQALGQGPEFLTYFQNEAQLDKSGLPSDRFFAERPEGSVSTLKIQRTQQEDSAVYLCASSALDRVDSPLHFGNGTRLTVT.

About this clone: The identical CDR3 is also encoded by other nucleotide sequences in the sample. The chain uses TRBV6-6 and TRBJ2-7, with D possibly TRBD1 on 6 matching bases. The germline gives CDR1 MNHNY, CDR2 SVGAGI (reference sequence). V lost 5 bases and J lost 4, with 9 bases in between. The CDR3 spans 12 residues. The CDR3 bases are TGTGCCAGCAGTAAGGACAGTTACGAGCAGTACTTC. It codes for CASSKDSYEQYF.

The CDR3 spells CASKDGLLRSEQYF. For the CDR3, the DNA is TGTGCCAGCAAGGACGGACTCCTACGTAGCGAGCAGTACTTC. The chain recombines TRBV27 with TRBJ2-7; D might be TRBD2 (5 bases). Trimming removed 7 bases from V and 6 bases from J, with 19 bases in between. Germline V CDR1 and CDR2: MNHEY, SMNVEV (reference sequence). The CDR3 is 14 amino acids.

The chain has TRBV5-1 and TRBJ1-5, with D unclear. V was pared by 0 bases and J by 0 bases, with 16 bases between. This CDR3 comprises 18 residues. Germline CDR1 reads SGHRS; CDR2 reads YFSETQ. The DNA for the CDR3 is TGCGCCAGCAGCTTGGTTCCTGTGGGGTTTTATAGCAATCAGCCCCAGCATTTT. Translated: CASSLVPVGFYSNQPQHF.

This rearrangement joins TRBV27 to TRBJ2-7, with 9 bases that match TRBD2. Germline-derived CDR1 and CDR2 are MNHEY and SMNVEV (reference sequence). The CDR3 totals 15 residues. Trimming removed 4 bases from V and 0 bases from J; junction bases left unmatched: 4. The CDR3 DNA reads as TGTGCCAGCAGTTCGACTAGCGGAAGCTCCTACGAGCAGTACTTC. This encodes CASSSTSGSSYEQYF.

This chain uses TRBV7-2 with TRBJ1-5; D gene unclear. This CDR3 region has 14 residues. Germline CDR1 SGHTA, CDR2 FQGNSA. Trimming removed 3 bases at V and 2 bases at J, with 8 bases between. The CDR3 DNA sequence: TGTGCCAGCAGCTTTTTCGTTGGCAATCAGCCCCAGCATTTT. Protein: CASSFFVGNQPQHF.